This TCR beta chain was obtained from a study of shared clonotypes between healthy human individuals (dated by TCRdb to 2020 to 2022). Broadly, across the study: Three men and a couple of women, aged 18 to 49 years, made up the cohort. For each donor, CD4 naive and CD4 memory were each given three plates, CD8 naive was given two plates, and CD8 memory was given one plate. Libraries were prepared and TCR repertoires were sequenced by different laboratories using diverse techniques, in order to increase sequencing depth and limit assay-specific biases. The study deeply sequenced blood TCR repertoires of about 5 healthy adults to estimate repertoire size and the extent of clonotype sharing between individuals. Leukapheresis yielded between about 0.85 and 10 billion PBMCs per donor.

For the CD8 naive samples, CD45RO-negative cells were positively selected for CCR7, yielding a CD45RA+CCR7+ population from which TemRA cells were excluded. The donors were healthy, HIV-negative adults with no recently reported acute infections or vaccinations. Every donor was a Caucasian adult living in Nashville, Tennessee, USA. Blood was collected by leukapheresis, and PBMCs were isolated by Ficoll-Histopaque density gradient centrifugation and then cryopreserved in liquid nitrogen vapor phase. Analytical flow cytometry was used to check the purity and quantity of every magnetically sorted T cell population. Genomic DNA was isolated from every sorted fraction and measured by UV absorbance on a Nanodrop 2000c. Using the deep immunoSEQ assay, TCR CDR3 regions were amplified from genomic DNA by multiplex PCR. Genomic DNA extracted from each cell subset was distributed evenly over all wells of several immunoSEQ 96-well plates, and each plate served as one replicate. For sorted subsets, 150 to 200 ng genomic DNA, equal to some 30,000 T cell genomes, was loaded into each replicate PCR. Purified libraries were quantified with a Qubit 3.0 fluorometer, sized on a Bioanalyzer 2100, and re-quantified with the KAPA Library Quantification kit. Each immunoSEQ 96-well plate was sequenced on its own single-read 150-cycle Illumina NextSeq 550 flow cell. The paper's processing steps were these. Because the immunoSEQ output held only junctional sequences and lacked quality scores, the filtering could not match the filtering applied to full-length reads. To assign V/J genes and CDR3, sequences were annotated using PyIR, a Python wrapper for IgBLAST v1.9, with IMGT germline references. Any read was removed if the V/J assignment was weak (E-value above 1e-6), the CDR3 was missing, or the read contained stop codons, out-of-frame junctions, or ambiguous translated residues. A V3J clonotype was defined by an identical inferred V gene, J gene, and CDR3 amino acid sequence. Percentage overlap between repertoires was calculated by dividing the number of shared unique clonotypes by the size of the smaller repertoire. Three approaches were used to assess repertoire richness: RTK rarefaction, the Chao1 estimator, and Recon v2.1 estimates of unobserved clonotypes. Generation probabilities for all TCRbeta clonotypes obtained by the gDNA method from a handful of donors were computed using OLGA. In its TCRdb copy, this immuneACCESS table keeps in-frame sequences only and misses some clones. Where compared with another copy, unresolved V genes explain less than half of these, and the others have no known cause. Clone size and the V and J calls come from that table; the DNA yielded D and trimming. The sample yields hundreds of thousands of clones; 95% to 96% were counted once. Of the sample, roughly 0.12% falls within the top ten clones.

Taken from cysteine to phenylalanine, the CDR3 has 12 residues. Left in the record is the CDR3 DNA by itself, 36 bases read in frame from the first base. CDR1 SEHNR and CDR2 FQNEAQ are derived from the germline V gene (reference sequence). V and J are truncated by 6 bases and 5 bases respectively, leaving an intervening sequence of 10 bases. Summary of the overall study and its limitations: Rarefaction of sorted-subset datasets indicated incomplete sequencing despite the large sequencing depth. Sampling was restricted to blood, and TCR repertoires in tissues likely differ from the TCR repertoires found in blood. Pairwise subsampling led to the expectation that sequencing depth would affect the degree of clonotype sharing among donors. When several donors were compared, the shared fraction of clonotypes was around 5% for naive CD4, approximately 3.5% for naive CD8, 2% to 2.5% for memory CD4, and around 0.37% for memory CD8. The small number of donors limited the genetic and exposure-history diversity represented. Compared with non-shared clonotypes, clonotypes shared by all four sorted-subset donors had higher generation probabilities. Larger estimated clonotype richness was generally found for naive subsets than for memory subsets.

In regard to this clone: Its antigen remains undetermined. Base quality data are lacking; no much larger clone is found one base away.

This chain is built from TRBV7-9 and TRBJ2-5; no D gene is confidently identified. This receptor was taken from a woman in her 30s in good health. Material: naive CD8+ T cells sorted from blood. The sample's cell subset or site label is to be understood as: CD45RA+CCR7+. The DNA reads as follows: TGTGCCAGCAGGGGTTTCGGGGAGACCCAGTACTTC. Its coded protein is CASRGFGETQYF. The CDR3, completed at both ends by the reference TRBV7-9 and TRBJ2-5 genes, gives the full variable domain DTGVSQNPRHKITKRGQNVTFRCDPISEHNRLYWYRQTLGQGPEFLTYFQNEAQLEKSRLLSDRFSAERPKGSFSTLEIQRTEQGDSAMYLCASRGFGETQYFGPGTRLLVL.